This entry is about one TCR beta chain. Its recognized antigen is unknown. The sample holds no much larger clone one base away, and base qualities are not on file. CD8 naive samples were obtained by positive selection for CCR7 among CD45RO-negative cells, yielding a CD45RA+CCR7+ population from which TemRA cells were excluded. The donors were healthy, HIV-negative adults who had no recently reported acute infections or vaccinations. Every donor was a Caucasian adult living in Nashville, Tennessee, USA. Blood was collected by leukapheresis, and PBMCs were isolated by Ficoll-Histopaque density gradient centrifugation and then cryopreserved in liquid nitrogen vapor phase. Purity and quantity of every magnetically sorted T cell population were checked by analytical flow cytometry. Genomic DNA was isolated from each sorted fraction and quantified by UV absorbance on a Nanodrop 2000c. This entry comes from a study of shared clonotypes between healthy human individuals (dated by TCRdb to 2019 to 2021). In the study overall: The cohort included a few men and a couple of women between 18 and 49 years of age. For each donor, three plates each were used for CD4 naive and CD4 memory, two plates were used for CD8 naive, and one plate was used for CD8 memory. To estimate repertoire size and how much clonotype sharing occurs between individuals, the study deeply sequenced the blood TCR repertoires of several healthy adults. Different laboratories and diverse techniques were used to prepare libraries and sequence TCR repertoires, to increase sequencing depth and limit assay-specific biases. Per donor, leukapheresis produced somewhere between about 0.8 and 9 billion PBMCs.

The CDR3 spans 16 residues, from the cysteine through the phenylalanine. The read is trimmed to its CDR3 DNA, 48 bases read in frame from base 1. Trimming leaves V shorter by 5 bases and J shorter by 6 bases, with the junction holding 12 bases beyond the gene matches. CDR1 SGDLS and CDR2 YYNGEE were looked up in the germline V gene. Using the deep immunoSEQ assay, multiplex PCR amplified TCR CDR3 regions from genomic DNA. For each cell subset, the extracted genomic DNA was distributed evenly across all wells of several immunoSEQ 96-well plates, and each plate served as one replicate. Each replicate PCR for sorted subsets received about 220 ng genomic DNA, equal to about 30,000 T cell genomes. The purified libraries were quantified using a Qubit 3.0 fluorometer, sized with a Bioanalyzer 2100, and then quantified again using the KAPA Library Quantification kit. Each immunoSEQ 96-well plate was sequenced on its own single-read 150-cycle Illumina NextSeq 550 flow cell. On the authors' methods: The immunoSEQ output contained only junctional sequences without quality scores, so filtering could not match that applied to full-length reads. To assign V/J genes and CDR3, sequences were annotated against IMGT germline references using PyIR, a Python wrapper for IgBLAST v1.9. Reads with weak V/J assignments (E-value above 1e-6), missing CDR3, stop codons, out-of-frame junctions, or ambiguous translated residues were removed. V3J clonotypes were defined by identical inferred V gene, J gene, and CDR3 amino acid sequence. Percentage overlap between repertoires was calculated by dividing the number of shared unique clonotypes by the size of the smaller repertoire. Three approaches were used to assess repertoire richness: RTK rarefaction, the Chao1 estimator, and Recon v2.1 estimates of unobserved clonotypes. For all TCRbeta clonotypes obtained by the gDNA method from several donors, generation probabilities were computed with OLGA. The source is immuneACCESS, and TCRdb retained only in-frame sequences with V and J called. Part of the clones is not carried over; for the studies checked, unresolved V genes explain less than half of this, and the remainder is unexplained. D and trimming were read from the DNA, whereas the V and J calls and clone size are those reported in that table. The sample includes about 2.2 million clones, with 90% to 95% observed a single time. The ten largest clones add up to around 1.8% of the sample.

Results and caveats for the whole study, not just this receptor: Sampling was restricted to blood, and TCR repertoires in tissue are likely to differ from TCR repertoires in blood. Because the study included a small number of donors, the genetic and exposure-history diversity represented was limited. About 4.5% of naive CD4, roughly 3.6% of naive CD8, around 2.3% of memory CD4, and around 0.4% of memory CD8 clonotypes were shared across a few donors. Rarefaction of sorted-subset datasets indicated incomplete sequencing despite the large sequencing depth. Compared with non-shared clonotypes, clonotypes shared by all four sorted-subset donors had higher generation probabilities. Pairwise subsampling led to the expectation that sequencing depth would affect the degree of clonotype sharing among donors. Naive subsets generally had larger estimated clonotype richness than memory subsets did.

Material for sequencing was naive CD8+ T cells from PBMCs. The intended sense of this specimen's cell subset or site label: CD45RA+CCR7+. The chain employs TRBV9 and TRBJ2-3; 10 bases in the junction line up with TRBD2. The receptor's source is a man between 18 and 29 years old in good health. Some clones in this sample may be carry-over from other donors' samples. In nucleotides, the sequence is TGTGCCAGCAGTCCTGCGCCTAGCGGGAGTTGGGATACGCAGTATTTT. This translates into CASSPAPSGSWDTQYF. Where the CDR3 stops, the reference TRBV9 and TRBJ2-3 genes take over; the full variable domain is DSGVTQTPKHLITATGQRVTLRCSPRSGDLSVYWYQQSLDQGLQFLIQYYNGEERAKGNILERFSAQQFPDLHSELNLSSLELGDSALYFCASSPAPSGSWDTQYFGPGTRLTVL.